Listed below are T cell receptor beta chains from one sample, sequenced in a study of blood T cell repertoires in COVID-19. Generated by immunoSEQ multiplex PCR, the TCRdb table keeps only in-frame clones and is missing some. The sample contains approximately 210,000 clones, approximately 80% of which appear only once. The sample was peripheral blood. These receptors originate from a woman aged 80 or over with COVID-19, enrolled during active disease. Each CDR3 is given with its conserved first and last residue. A D gene is named only where the DNA matches it firmly. Size is stated for part of the rows, as once, few or many counts, or as a class when the clone is expanded.

CDR3 | DNA | V | length | J | D | size
CSVAQGISYNEQFF | TGCAGCGTTGCGCAGGGCATCTCCTACAATGAGCAGTTCTTC | TRBV29-1 | 14 | TRBJ2-1 | - | once
CASSRVPGLRDIQYF | TGTGCCAGCAGCCGGGTCCCGGGACTAAGGGACATTCAGTACTTC | TRBV5-6 | 15 | TRBJ2-4 | TRBD2 | -
CASSHSQETQYF | TGTGCCAGCTCACACAGCCAAGAGACCCAGTACTTC | TRBV18 | 12 | TRBJ2-5 | - | -
CASSETGVHTGELFF | TGTGCCAGCAGCGAAACGGGGGTGCACACCGGGGAGCTGTTTTTT | TRBV7-2 | 15 | TRBJ2-2 | - | -
CSGGQINEKLFF | TGCAGCGGGGGACAGATCAATGAAAAACTGTTTTTT | TRBV29-1 | 12 | TRBJ1-4 | TRBD1 | -
CASSSPGGVSTQYF | TGTGCCAGCTCCTCCCCGGGGGGCGTGTCGACGCAGTATTTT | TRBV28 | 14 | TRBJ2-3 | - | -
CASSLRDSGSFGDEQYF | TGTGCCAGCAGCCTTAGGGATAGCGGGAGTTTTGGGGACGAGCAGTACTTC | TRBV4-2 | 17 | TRBJ2-7 | TRBD2 | -
CASSDRTTQGFF | TGTGCCAGCAGTGACCGGACCACGCAGGGATTCTTC | TRBV2 | 12 | TRBJ2-1 | - | -
CASSRGWDTEAFF | TGTGCTAGCAGCCGAGGGTGGGACACTGAAGCTTTCTTT | TRBV7-7 | 13 | TRBJ1-1 | - | -
CASSYSGGRADTQYF | TGTGCCAGCAGTTACTCGGGCGGGAGGGCAGATACGCAGTATTTT | TRBV6-6 | 15 | TRBJ2-3 | TRBD2 | -
CASRPDRDRPRYF | TGTGCAAGTCGCCCAGACAGAGACAGGCCCCGGTACTTC | TRBV12-2 | 13 | TRBJ2-7 | - | -
CASSDQPGQGALGNTGELFF | TGTGCCAGCAGCGACCAACCGGGACAGGGGGCTTTAGGGAACACCGGGGAGCTGTTTTTT | TRBV9 | 20 | TRBJ2-2 | TRBD1 | -
CASKKQGAGTGELFF | TGTGCCAGCAAGAAACAGGGGGCTGGGACCGGGGAGCTGTTTTTT | TRBV3-1/TRBV3-2 | 15 | TRBJ2-2 | TRBD1 | -
CATSDWGQGQETQYF | TGTGCCACCAGTGATTGGGGGCAGGGGCAAGAGACCCAGTACTTC | TRBV24-1 | 15 | TRBJ2-5 | - | -
CASSLPGAGGSGEQFF | TGTGCCAGCTCCCTACCCGGAGCGGGAGGGTCGGGTGAGCAGTTCTTC | TRBV18 | 16 | TRBJ2-1 | TRBD2 | -
CASRPQPQANEQFF | TGCGCCAGCAGACCACAGCCACAGGCAAATGAGCAGTTCTTC | TRBV5-1 | 14 | TRBJ2-1 | - | -
CAISASGAVRDTQYF | TGTGCCATCAGTGCTAGTGGGGCGGTCAGGGATACGCAGTATTTT | TRBV10-3 | 15 | TRBJ2-3 | - | -
CASSLVKTGAGGNEQFF | TGCGCCAGCAGCCTGGTGAAGACAGGGGCTGGGGGGAATGAGCAGTTCTTC | TRBV5-1 | 17 | TRBJ2-1 | TRBD1 | -
CSVVWPLYNEQFF | TGCAGCGTTGTTTGGCCGCTTTACAATGAGCAGTTCTTC | TRBV29-1 | 13 | TRBJ2-1 | - | -
CASCRLTPSYNEQFF | TGTGCCAGCTGTCGCCTAACGCCCTCCTACAATGAGCAGTTCTTC | TRBV2 | 15 | TRBJ2-1 | - | -
CASTLDRDTEAFF | TGCGCCAGCACCTTGGACAGGGACACTGAAGCTTTCTTT | TRBV4-1 | 13 | TRBJ1-1 | TRBD1 | once
CASSVGAAGGEETQYF | TGTGCCAGCAGCGTGGGTGCAGCGGGGGGTGAGGAGACCCAGTACTTC | TRBV9 | 16 | TRBJ2-5 | TRBD2 | -
CASSITGFGNTIYF | TGTGCCAGTAGTATCACAGGGTTCGGAAACACCATATATTTT | TRBV19 | 14 | TRBJ1-3 | - | once